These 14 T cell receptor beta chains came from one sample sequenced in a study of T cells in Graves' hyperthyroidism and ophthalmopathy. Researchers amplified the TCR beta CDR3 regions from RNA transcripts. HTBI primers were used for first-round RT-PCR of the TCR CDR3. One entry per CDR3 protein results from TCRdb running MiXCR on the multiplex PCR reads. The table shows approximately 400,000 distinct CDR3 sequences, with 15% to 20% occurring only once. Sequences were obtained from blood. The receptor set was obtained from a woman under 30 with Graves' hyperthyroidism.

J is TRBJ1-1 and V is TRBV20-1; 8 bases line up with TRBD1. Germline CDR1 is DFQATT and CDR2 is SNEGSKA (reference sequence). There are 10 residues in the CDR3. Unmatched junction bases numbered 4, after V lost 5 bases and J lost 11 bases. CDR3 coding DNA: TGCAGTGCTCAGGGGGCGAATGCTTTCTTT. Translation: CSAQGANAFF.

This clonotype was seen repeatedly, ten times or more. CDR3 nucleotide sequence: TGTGCCAGCAGCCTGACTAGCGGGGGGGCCGGGACCCAGTACTTC. It codes for CASSLTSGGAGTQYF. The rearrangement joins TRBV7-9 to TRBJ2-5, with 14 bases identical to TRBD2. J gave up 7 bases and V 5 bases, and 6 bases lay outside the gene matches. This CDR3 is 15 amino acids long. CDR1 SEHNR and CDR2 FQNEAQ come from the germline V gene (reference sequence).

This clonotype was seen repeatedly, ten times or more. CDR3 coding DNA: TGTGCCACCAGCAGAGATTTAATGGGCAGGTCTTACACTGAAGCTTTCTTT. Translation gives CATSRDLMGRSYTEAFF. The chain combines TRBV15 with TRBJ1-1; D call uncertain. This CDR3 comprises 17 residues. V was cut by 0 bases and J by 3 bases, with 17 bases left in between. Germline V gene data show CDR1 as LNHNV and CDR2 as YYDKDF (reference sequence).

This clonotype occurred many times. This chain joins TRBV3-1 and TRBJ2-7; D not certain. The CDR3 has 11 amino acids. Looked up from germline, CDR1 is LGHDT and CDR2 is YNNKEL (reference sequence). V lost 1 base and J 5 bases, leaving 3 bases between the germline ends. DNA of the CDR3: TGTGCCAGCAGCCAAGGTCACGAGCAGTACTTC. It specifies CASSQGHEQYF.

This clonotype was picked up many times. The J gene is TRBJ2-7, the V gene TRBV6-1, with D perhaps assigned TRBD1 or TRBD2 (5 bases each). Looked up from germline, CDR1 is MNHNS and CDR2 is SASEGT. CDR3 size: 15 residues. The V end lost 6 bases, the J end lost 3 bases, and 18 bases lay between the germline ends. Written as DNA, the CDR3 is TGTGCCAGCAGACAATTTCCGGGACGTAACTACGAGCAGTACTTC. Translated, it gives CASRQFPGRNYEQYF.

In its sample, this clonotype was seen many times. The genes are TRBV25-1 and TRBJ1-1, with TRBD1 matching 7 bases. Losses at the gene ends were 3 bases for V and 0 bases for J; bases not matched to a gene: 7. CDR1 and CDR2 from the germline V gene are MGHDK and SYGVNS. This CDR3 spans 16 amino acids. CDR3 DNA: TGTGCCAGCAGTGACTACCGACAGGGAGTGAACACTGAAGCTTTCTTT. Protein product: CASSDYRQGVNTEAFF.

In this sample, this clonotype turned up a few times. CDR3 region: CATSDKSGRNGYTF. CDR3 nucleotide sequence: TGTGCCACCAGTGATAAGTCAGGGAGAAATGGCTACACCTTC. V gene TRBV24-1 combines with J gene TRBJ1-2; tentatively, D is TRBD1 (5 bases). Germline CDR1 KGHDR, CDR2 SFDVKD. The CDR3 length is 14 residues. V was cut by 3 bases and J by 6 bases, with 13 bases left in between.

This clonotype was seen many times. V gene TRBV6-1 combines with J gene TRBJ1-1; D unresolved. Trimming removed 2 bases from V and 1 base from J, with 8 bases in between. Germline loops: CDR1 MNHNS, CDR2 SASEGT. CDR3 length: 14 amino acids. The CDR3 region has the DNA TGTGCCAGCAGTGAAATGGACGAGAACACTGAAGCTTTCTTT. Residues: CASSEMDENTEAFF.

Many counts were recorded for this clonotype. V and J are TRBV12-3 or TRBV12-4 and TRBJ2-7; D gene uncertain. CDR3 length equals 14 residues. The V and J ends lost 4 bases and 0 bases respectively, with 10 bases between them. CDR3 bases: TGTGCCAGCAGTTGGGAAACAAGCTCCTACGAGCAGTACTTC. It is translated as CASSWETSSYEQYF.

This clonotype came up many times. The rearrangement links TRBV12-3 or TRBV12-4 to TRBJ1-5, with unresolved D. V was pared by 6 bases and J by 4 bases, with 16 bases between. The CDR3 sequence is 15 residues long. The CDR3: CASSRGPGGNQPQHF. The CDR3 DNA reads TGTGCCAGCAGCAGAGGGCCCGGTGGGAATCAGCCCCAGCATTTT.

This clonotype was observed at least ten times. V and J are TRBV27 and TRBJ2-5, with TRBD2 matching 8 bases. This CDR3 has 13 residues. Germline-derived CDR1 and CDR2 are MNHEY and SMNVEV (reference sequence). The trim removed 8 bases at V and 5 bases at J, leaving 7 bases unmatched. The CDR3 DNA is TGTGCCAGCCGGGGGGGAGGTCGGGAGACCCAGTACTTC. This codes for CASRGGGRETQYF.

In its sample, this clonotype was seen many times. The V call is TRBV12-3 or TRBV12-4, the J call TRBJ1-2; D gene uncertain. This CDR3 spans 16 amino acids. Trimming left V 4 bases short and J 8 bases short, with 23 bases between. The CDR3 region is CASSSRVGVLTSGYTF. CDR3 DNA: TGTGCCAGCAGTTCCCGCGTAGGTGTCCTAACGTCAGGCTACACCTTC.

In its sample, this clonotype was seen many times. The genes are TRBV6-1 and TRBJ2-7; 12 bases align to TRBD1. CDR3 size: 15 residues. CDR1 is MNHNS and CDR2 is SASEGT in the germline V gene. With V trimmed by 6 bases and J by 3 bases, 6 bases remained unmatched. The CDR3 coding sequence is TGTGCCAGCAGCCCGGGACAGGGGGCTGGCTACGAGCAGTACTTC. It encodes CASSPGQGAGYEQYF.

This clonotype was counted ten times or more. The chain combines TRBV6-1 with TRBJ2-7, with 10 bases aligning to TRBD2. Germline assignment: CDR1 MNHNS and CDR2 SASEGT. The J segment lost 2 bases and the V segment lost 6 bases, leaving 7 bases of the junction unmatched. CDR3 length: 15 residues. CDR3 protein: CASRIGSGGPYEQYF. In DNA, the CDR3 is TGTGCCAGCAGGATTGGTAGCGGGGGGCCCTACGAGCAGTACTTC.